The next 29 T cell receptor beta chains were all read from a single sample in a study of T cells in Graves' hyperthyroidism and ophthalmopathy. The CDR3 regions of TCR beta were amplified from RNA transcripts. Researchers ran a first-round RT-PCR on the TCR CDR3 using the HTBI primer set. Each CDR3 protein gets one entry after TCRdb re-called the multiplex PCR reads with MiXCR. The profile shows under 500,000 distinct CDR3 sequences, around 15% of them singletons. The sample was blood. Source of these receptors: a man aged 50 to 59 with Graves' ophthalmopathy.

The rearrangement joins TRBV6-2 or TRBV6-3 to TRBJ2-1; D unresolved. Germline V gene data show CDR1 as MNHEY and CDR2 as SVGEGT. The CDR3 sequence is 11 residues long. Trimming cost V 1 base and J 8 bases, with 3 bases left between them. The chain's CDR3 is CASSYLYEQFF. CDR3 bases: TGTGCCAGCAGTTACTTATATGAGCAGTTCTTC.

This clonotype was seen a few times. The genes are TRBV7-9 and TRBJ2-3, with 7 positions matching TRBD2. The J segment lost 2 bases and the V segment lost 6 bases, leaving 11 bases of the junction unmatched. Per germline, CDR1 SEHNR and CDR2 FQNEAQ (reference sequence). The CDR3 loop spans 16 amino acids. The CDR3 DNA is TGTGCCAGCAGGCAAAATAGGCTAGCGGTCACAGATACGCAGTATTTT. The encoded protein is CASRQNRLAVTDTQYF. Full variable domain (outside the CDR3, taken from reference TRBV7-9 and TRBJ2-3): DTGVSQNPRHKITKRGQNVTFRCDPISEHNRLYWYRQTLGQGPEFLTYFQNEAQLEKSRLLSDRFSAERPKGSFSTLEIQRTEQGDSAMYLCASRQNRLAVTDTQYFGPGTRLTVL.

This clonotype was seen many times. This chain links TRBV5-1 with TRBJ1-6; a possible D gene is TRBD1 (5 bases). With 1 base removed from V and 6 bases from J, the gap between germline ends came to 8 bases. CDR3 length equals 14 residues. Germline CDR1 reads SGHRS; CDR2 reads YFSETQ. CDR3 amino acids: CASSLTGVNSPLHF. CDR3 in DNA: TGCGCCAGCAGCTTGACAGGAGTTAATTCACCCCTCCACTTT.

This clonotype was detected a few times. This chain connects TRBV4-1 to TRBJ1-5; D is unresolved. Germline V gene data show CDR1 as MGHRA and CDR2 as YSYEKL. This CDR3 is built from 13 residues. Trimming removed 0 bases from V and 5 bases from J, with 5 bases in between. The CDR3 nucleotides are TGCGCCAGCAGCCAAGATTCTTATCAGCCCCAGCATTTT. Translated: CASSQDSYQPQHF.

This clonotype showed up just a few times. This sequence joins TRBV12-3 or TRBV12-4 and TRBJ2-7; the match to TRBD1 covers 9 bases. The CDR3 is 16 residues long. After removal of 6 bases from V and 3 bases from J, the junction contained 12 bases not matched to a gene. CDR3 sequence: CASSGFGGTGYYEQYF. The CDR3 bases are TGTGCCAGCAGCGGATTCGGAGGGACAGGGTACTACGAGCAGTACTTC.

In this sample, this clonotype turned up many times. The rearrangement joins TRBV12-3 or TRBV12-4 to TRBJ1-2, with TRBD1 matching 8 bases. V was clipped by 7 bases and J by 5 bases; unmatched bases: 3. The CDR3 is 12 residues long. CDR3 sequence: CASTTGGYGYTF. CDR3 sequence (DNA): TGTGCCAGCACAACAGGGGGGTATGGCTACACCTTC.

This chain connects TRBV4-1 to TRBJ2-7; D is possibly TRBD1 (5 bases). V was pared by 1 base and J by 3 bases, with 22 bases between. The CDR3 contains 18 residues. Per the germline V gene, CDR1 is MGHRA and CDR2 is YSYEKL. Here the CDR3 reads CASSQVESTGAESYEQYF. The CDR3 DNA is TGCGCCAGCAGCCAAGTGGAGAGTACAGGCGCCGAAAGCTACGAGCAGTACTTC.

This clonotype was seen just once. This rearrangement joins TRBV7-3 to TRBJ1-6; possible D gene TRBD1, 5 bases. Trimming cost V 3 bases and J 8 bases, with 20 bases left between them. Germline V gives CDR1 SGHTA, CDR2 FQGTGA. The CDR3 spans 17 residues. The CDR3 spells CASSFEYRRNRYSPLHF. CDR3 nucleotide sequence: TGTGCCAGCAGCTTTGAGTACAGGAGGAATAGATATTCACCCCTCCACTTT.

In its sample, this clonotype was seen many times. This rearrangement joins TRBV3-1 to TRBJ1-5; D uncertain. V dropped 1 base and J dropped 6 bases, with 10 bases sitting between them. The CDR3 totals 14 residues. In germline, CDR1 is LGHDT, CDR2 YNNKEL (reference sequence). Written as DNA, the CDR3 is TGTGCCAGCAGCCAAGCGGGTTTGGGTCAGCCCCAGCATTTT. Translating gives CASSQAGLGQPQHF.

The count of this clonotype is one. V and J are TRBV13 and TRBJ2-3, with 13 bases matching TRBD2. This CDR3 region has 17 residues. CDR1 is PRHDT and CDR2 is FYEKMQ in the germline V gene (reference sequence). V was clipped by 4 bases and J by 7 bases; unmatched bases: 11. The CDR3 region is CASSSYLRTSGRNTQYF. In DNA form, the CDR3 reads TGTGCCAGCAGCTCCTACCTACGGACTAGCGGGAGAAATACGCAGTATTTT.

This clonotype was seen ten or more times. The chain combines TRBV2 with TRBJ2-7, with 8 bases that match TRBD2. Trimming cost V 7 bases and J 5 bases; bases outside gene matches: 7. This CDR3 is 13 amino acids long. Germline loops: CDR1 SNHLY, CDR2 FYNNEI. Here the CDR3 DNA reads TGTGCCAGCAATTGGCGGGAGGACGACGAGCAGTACTTC. Protein: CASNWREDDEQYF.

This clonotype has only a few counts. The CDR3 region is CASSLLPPGQWGEKLFF. CDR3 DNA: TGTGCCAGCAGCTTATTGCCCCCGGGACAGTGGGGTGAAAAACTGTTTTTT. The genes are TRBV7-8 and TRBJ1-4; 7 nucleotides line up with TRBD1. CDR3 length: 17 residues. V trimming: 2 bases; J trimming: 7 bases; junction bases outside the gene matches: 13. Germline-derived CDR1 and CDR2 are SGHVS and FQNEAQ.

This clonotype has only a few counts. The chain combines TRBV24-1 with TRBJ1-2; D is possibly TRBD1 (5 bases). CDR1 and CDR2 from the germline V gene are KGHDR and SFDVKD. The CDR3 runs to 15 residues. Trimming removed 0 bases from V and 4 bases from J, with 11 bases in between. CDR3 sequence reads: CATSDLRGESYGYTF. For the CDR3, the DNA is TGTGCCACCAGTGATTTGCGGGGGGAGAGCTATGGCTACACCTTC.

On this clonotype itself: One end of the junction is discordant with germline, which a read error may explain. The genes are TRBV4-1 and TRBJ2-1, with 11 bases aligning to TRBD1. Germline CDR1 and CDR2: MGHRA and YSYEKL. The CDR3 loop spans 16 amino acids. The CDR3 protein is CASGQPGQGVYNEQFF. As DNA, the CDR3 is TGCGCCAGCGGCCAACCGGGACAGGGGGTCTACAATGAGCAGTTCTTC.

This clonotype was counted ten times or more. J is TRBJ2-1 and V is TRBV5-1; D remains ambiguous. The length of the CDR3 is 14 residues. Trimming removed 4 bases from V and 6 bases from J, with 14 bases in between. Germline V CDR1 and CDR2: SGHRS, YFSETQ. CDR3 nucleotides: TGCGCCAGCAGCACGACGGTCAGAACCAATGAGCAGTTCTTC. Protein: CASSTTVRTNEQFF.

The chain is built from TRBV27 and TRBJ2-1; D unclear. Germline values: CDR1 MNHEY, CDR2 SMNVEV (reference sequence). This CDR3 is 15 amino acids long. The V gene lost 2 bases and the J gene lost 4 bases, with 12 bases spanning the gap. The CDR3 loop is CASSLVQTGYNEQFF. CDR3 nucleotide sequence: TGTGCCAGCAGTTTAGTACAGACTGGATACAATGAGCAGTTCTTC.

As to this clonotype: A much larger clone is a single base away; this may be a read error. This chain uses TRBV12-3 or TRBV12-4 with TRBJ2-3, with TRBD1 matching 7 bases. There are 14 residues in the CDR3. CDR3 loop: CASSLTLGTDAQYF. CDR3 nucleotides: TGTGCCAGCAGTTTAACTTTGGGGACAGATGCGCAGTATTTT.

Only a few counts were recorded for this clonotype. This sequence joins TRBV5-1 and TRBJ2-7, with a tentative D call TRBD2 (6 bases). CDR3 length: 14 residues. The germline V gene has CDR1 SGHRS and CDR2 YFSETQ. V was clipped by 4 bases and J by 2 bases, with 13 bases between them. CDR3: CASSRGGQTYEQYF. CDR3 sequence (DNA): TGCGCCAGCAGCAGGGGAGGCCAGACCTACGAGCAGTACTTC.

This clonotype was seen at least ten times. The genes are TRBV30 and TRBJ2-5; the D is unclear. V gave up 3 bases and J gave up 9 bases, with 14 bases separating them. CDR1 is GTSNPN and CDR2 is SVGIG in the germline V gene (reference sequence). This CDR3 has 12 amino acids. CDR3 in DNA: TGTGCCTGGAGCCCGCTAGGTGGCTCCCAGTACTTC. Translation gives CAWSPLGGSQYF.

This clonotype occurred many times. The gene calls are TRBV3-1 and TRBJ2-7, with D maybe TRBD1 (6 bases). V was shortened by 3 bases and J by 5 bases, with 17 bases between the two germline ends. The CDR3 sequence is 15 residues long. The germline CDR1 and CDR2 sequences are LGHDT and YNNKEL (reference sequence). The CDR3 nucleotides are TGTGCCAGCAGCCACAGAGAACAGGGAGACCACGAGCAGTACTTC. Translation: CASSHREQGDHEQYF.

A few counts support this clonotype. The chain links TRBV20-1 to TRBJ2-5; tentative D call: TRBD2 (5 bases). This CDR3 is built from 12 residues. The V and J ends lost 7 bases and 4 bases respectively, with 13 bases between them. Germline V CDR1 and CDR2: DFQATT, SNEGSKA (reference sequence). The CDR3 sequence is CSVGGRGETQYF. The CDR3 region has the DNA TGCAGTGTTGGTGGGAGAGGAGAGACCCAGTACTTC.

J is TRBJ2-7 and V is TRBV27; 7 nucleotides align to TRBD2. Germline V lookup: CDR1 MNHEY, CDR2 SMNVEV (reference sequence). This CDR3 region has 14 residues. The J segment lost 3 bases and the V segment lost 6 bases, leaving 8 bases of the junction unmatched. CDR3: CASRPSGAHYEQYF. The CDR3 bases are TGTGCCAGCAGACCTAGCGGTGCCCACTACGAGCAGTACTTC.

This chain uses TRBV4-1 with TRBJ1-2; D not resolved. This CDR3 spans 16 amino acids. V was shortened by 0 bases and J by 7 bases, with 18 bases between the two germline ends. The germline CDR1 and CDR2 sequences are MGHRA and YSYEKL. The CDR3 DNA is TGCGCCAGCAGCCAAGACTTGACCCCGGGAGTTAGTGGCTACACCTTC. Translated: CASSQDLTPGVSGYTF.

This rearrangement joins TRBV3-1 to TRBJ2-1; 8 positions agree with TRBD2. In germline, CDR1 is LGHDT, CDR2 YNNKEL (reference sequence). V lost 2 bases to trimming and J lost 6 bases; unmatched junction nucleotides: 9. The CDR3 spans 16 residues. This CDR3 reads CASSQSGGLAPNEQFF. CDR3 nucleotide sequence: TGTGCCAGCAGCCAATCGGGGGGGCTAGCGCCCAATGAGCAGTTCTTC.

This clonotype showed up many times. The chain uses TRBV20-1 and TRBJ2-3; 9 bases fit TRBD2. The trim removed 0 bases at V and 11 bases at J, leaving 12 bases unmatched. The germline gives CDR1 DFQATT, CDR2 SNEGSKA (reference sequence). CDR3 length equals 15 residues. CDR3 nucleotide sequence: TGCAGTGCTAGAGATTCGGGTTCTAGCGGGACGGGGCAGTATTTT. Translating gives CSARDSGSSGTGQYF.

The chain combines TRBV6-2 or TRBV6-3 with TRBJ1-2; D not certain. Trimming removed 4 bases from V and 5 bases from J, with 8 bases in between. CDR3 length equals 12 residues. Germline V gene sequence: CDR1 MNHEY, CDR2 SVGEGT. The DNA of the CDR3 is TGTGCCAGCAGTTCGGCCATATATGGCTACACCTTC. It codes for CASSSAIYGYTF.

V gene TRBV19 combines with J gene TRBJ2-1, with 7 bases lining up with TRBD1. In germline, CDR1 is LNHDA, CDR2 SQIVND (reference sequence). This CDR3 has 18 residues. V trimming: 5 bases; J trimming: 5 bases; junction bases outside the gene matches: 18. The CDR3 DNA follows: TGTGCCAGTAGTCCCTTATTGTTCAGGGGGTCTATCAACAATGAGCAGTTCTTC. Encoded protein: CASSPLLFRGSINNEQFF.

The V and J genes are TRBV28 and TRBJ2-2, with 9 nucleotides matching TRBD2. This CDR3 region has 16 residues. Germline CDR1 MDHEN, CDR2 SYDVKM. The J segment lost 6 bases and the V segment lost 6 bases, leaving 11 bases of the junction unmatched. The CDR3 bases are TGTGCCAGCAGGGAACCGGGACTAGCTTCTGCCGGGGAGCTGTTTTTT. The encoded protein is CASREPGLASAGELFF.

Written as DNA, the CDR3 is TGTGCCAGCAGCGTCCGGACAGGGTCTGGGGCCAACGTCCTGACTTTC. It specifies CASSVRTGSGANVLTF. V gene TRBV7-8 combines with J gene TRBJ2-6; TRBD1 aligns across 8 bases. Germline V CDR1 and CDR2: SGHVS, FQNEAQ. The V and J ends lost 5 bases and 1 base, in that order; junction bases with no gene match: 4. This CDR3 spans 16 amino acids.